These 19 T cell receptor beta chains were sequenced from one sample in a study of T cell changes during pregnancy in multiple sclerosis. Some clones are missing from TCRdb's copy, which holds only in-frame ones; the method was immunoSEQ multiplex PCR. Of around 57,000 clones detected, around 92% appear once; the ten largest clones hold roughly 0.25%. This material consisted of CD4+ T cells from peripheral blood mononuclear cells, taken in the third trimester of pregnancy. These receptor sequences come from a female donor with multiple sclerosis, enrolled in a pregnancy study.

The chain uses TRBV28 and TRBJ2-7; TRBD2 is a possible D gene (5 bases). Trimming pared 5 bases from V and 3 bases from J, leaving 14 bases between. CDR1 is MDHEN and CDR2 is SYDVKM in the germline V gene. The CDR3 extends over 14 amino acids. The CDR3, as DNA: TGTGCCAGCAGTACCATAGGACTGAGCTACGAGCAGTACTTC. Its translation: CASSTIGLSYEQYF. The whole variable domain, remainder taken from reference TRBV28 and TRBJ2-7, is DVKVTQSSRYLVKRTGEKVFLECVQDMDHENMFWYRQDPGLGLRLIYFSYDVKMKEKGDIPEGYSVSREKKERFSLILESASTNQTSMYLCASSTIGLSYEQYFGPGTRLTVT.

The J gene is TRBJ2-3, the V gene TRBV13, with D unclear. This CDR3 contains 14 residues. CDR1 and CDR2 from the germline V gene are PRHDT and FYEKMQ (reference sequence). Deletions cut 4 bases from V and 1 base from J, with 9 bases between. The CDR3 coding sequence is TGTGCCAGCAGCTGGTCAGTCGGCACAGATACGCAGTATTTT. Translated, it gives CASSWSVGTDTQYF.

The V and J genes are TRBV9 and TRBJ2-5; D may be TRBD1 (6 bases). The length of the CDR3 is 15 residues. Germline CDR1 and CDR2: SGDLS and YYNGEE. V dropped 3 bases and J dropped 5 bases, with 17 bases sitting between them. CDR3 bases: TGTGCCAGCAGCGCTCGGGACACCTCGGGGGAGACCCAGTACTTC. Amino acids: CASSARDTSGETQYF.

This chain's CDR3 is CASSYSGGTGNTIYF. CDR3 nucleotides: TGTGCCAGCAGTTACTCGGGGGGGACTGGAAACACCATATATTTT. V is TRBV6-6 and J is TRBJ1-3, with D possibly TRBD1 on 5 matching bases. The CDR3 sequence is 15 residues long. V dropped 0 bases and J dropped 2 bases, with 8 bases sitting between them. CDR1 and CDR2 (germline): MNHNY, SVGAGI (reference sequence).

The V call is TRBV19, the J call TRBJ1-5; TRBD1 matches 10 bases. The CDR3 has 18 residues. Germline CDR1 reads LNHDA; CDR2 reads SQIVND (reference sequence). The V and J ends lost 3 bases and 0 bases, in that order; junction bases with no gene match: 8. In nucleotides, the CDR3 is TGTGCCAGTAGTATCGGTTGGACAGGGGGTCTTAGCAATCAGCCCCAGCATTTT. It yields the protein CASSIGWTGGLSNQPQHF.

There are a few counts of this clone. This chain joins TRBV7-2 and TRBJ2-1, with 9 bases lining up with TRBD2. In germline, CDR1 is SGHTA, CDR2 FQGNSA. There are 16 residues in the CDR3. Trimming at V came to 4 bases and at J to 2 bases, leaving 6 bases not matched to a gene. CDR3 in amino acids: CASSWRQRGAYNEQFF. The DNA of the CDR3 is TGTGCCAGCAGCTGGCGCCAGCGGGGGGCCTACAATGAGCAGTTCTTC.

This chain joins TRBV11-3 and TRBJ2-3, with D tentatively TRBD1 (6 bases). The CDR3 sequence is 17 residues long. Trimming pared 3 bases from V and 1 base from J, leaving 17 bases between. In germline, CDR1 is SGHNT, CDR2 YENEEA. The CDR3 is CASSLGARARGTDTQYF. The CDR3 nucleotides read TGTGCCAGCAGCTTGGGGGCGCGGGCCCGAGGCACAGATACGCAGTATTTT.

The rearrangement joins TRBV30 to TRBJ1-5, with D uncertain. Germline CDR1 GTSNPN, CDR2 SVGIG (reference sequence). Trimming left V 0 bases short and J 2 bases short, with 11 bases between. The CDR3 is 15 amino acids. In DNA, the CDR3 is TGTGCCTGGAGTGTACCGGGTGCGGGCAATCAGCCCCAGCATTTT. It codes for CAWSVPGAGNQPQHF.

In this sample, this clone turned up a few times. This chain links TRBV11-2 with TRBJ1-2; D is undetermined. This CDR3 has 15 amino acids. Per the germline V gene, CDR1 is SGHAT and CDR2 is FQNNGV. Trimming cost V 6 bases and J 0 bases, with 14 bases left between them. CDR3 DNA sequence: TGTGCCAGCAGTCTCAACAACCTGGCTAACTATGGCTACACCTTC. Protein product: CASSLNNLANYGYTF.

The genes are TRBV5-1 and TRBJ2-1; D not resolved. Per germline, CDR1 SGHRS and CDR2 YFSETQ. The CDR3 contains 14 residues. V was shortened by 0 bases and J by 4 bases, with 8 bases between the two germline ends. In nucleotides, the CDR3 is TGCGCCAGCAGCTTGGCGGGTAAGTACAATGAGCAGTTCTTC. Residues: CASSLAGKYNEQFF.

In the case of this clone: Other DNA sequences in the same sample also yield this CDR3. The chain is built from TRBV9 and TRBJ2-7, with TRBD2 as a possible D gene (5 bases). Germline V lookup: CDR1 SGDLS, CDR2 YYNGEE. The CDR3 is 14 residues long. V was shortened by 0 bases and J by 0 bases, with 7 bases between the two germline ends. The CDR3 sequence is CASSVESGSYEQYF. CDR3 DNA: TGTGCCAGCAGCGTAGAGAGCGGCTCCTACGAGCAGTACTTC.

This clone was counted once. J is TRBJ2-4 and V is TRBV7-9; the D gene is possibly TRBD1 (6 bases). V dropped 3 bases and J dropped 8 bases, with 14 bases sitting between them. The V gene's germline CDR1 is SEHNR and CDR2 FQNEAQ (reference sequence). The CDR3 loop spans 14 amino acids. The chain's CDR3 is CASSLTGIGDIQYF. The CDR3, as DNA: TGTGCCAGCAGCTTGACAGGAATCGGGGACATTCAGTACTTC.

This sequence joins TRBV5-4 and TRBJ1-3; 8 positions match TRBD1. This CDR3 contains 15 residues. The ends lost 4 bases at V and 5 bases at J; junction bases unmatched: 8. Looked up from germline, CDR1 is SGHNT and CDR2 is YYREEE (reference sequence). CDR3 region: CASSGGAGGRNTIYF. The CDR3 DNA is TGTGCCAGCAGCGGGGGAGCAGGGGGCCGAAACACCATATATTTT.

CDR3 amino acids: CASIQGMVNEQFF. In DNA, the CDR3 is TGTGCCAGCATTCAGGGGATGGTTAATGAGCAGTTCTTC. The chain combines TRBV2 with TRBJ2-1, with D perhaps TRBD1 (6 bases). This CDR3 contains 13 residues. The germline V gene has CDR1 SNHLY and CDR2 FYNNEI. The V end was cut by 7 bases, the J end by 7 bases, with 14 bases between. Full variable domain (rest looked up from reference TRBV2 and TRBJ2-1): EPEVTQTPSHQVTQMGQEVILRCVPISNHLYFYWYRQILGQKVEFLVSFYNNEISEKSEIFDDQFSVERPDGSNFTLKIRSTKLEDSAMYFCASIQGMVNEQFFGPGTRLTVL.

The chain combines TRBV5-1 with TRBJ1-3; no firm D call. CDR3 length: 17 residues. Germline CDR1 and CDR2: SGHRS and YFSETQ. The V end lost 3 bases, the J end lost 2 bases, and 18 bases lay between the germline ends. The CDR3 sequence: CASSSFESGRAGNTIYF. CDR3 nucleotides: TGCGCCAGCAGCTCCTTCGAGAGCGGGAGGGCTGGAAACACCATATATTTT.

The rearrangement uses TRBV9 and TRBJ1-2; D might be TRBD1 (6 bases). CDR3 length: 15 amino acids. Germline loops: CDR1 SGDLS, CDR2 YYNGEE. Trimming removed 3 bases from V and 5 bases from J, with 17 bases in between. This chain's CDR3 is CASSEGVGTLYGYTF. The CDR3 nucleotides are TGTGCCAGCAGCGAGGGGGTCGGGACCCTTTATGGCTACACCTTC.

The chain has TRBV6-6 and TRBJ1-3; tentative D call: TRBD1 (5 bases). Deletions cut 3 bases from V and 4 bases from J, with 13 bases between. The V gene's germline CDR1 is MNHNY and CDR2 SVGAGI (reference sequence). The CDR3 loop spans 15 amino acids. CDR3 loop: CASSYEQGKGNTIYF. CDR3 in DNA: TGTGCCAGCAGTTATGAGCAGGGAAAAGGAAACACCATATATTTT.

V and J are TRBV2 and TRBJ2-1, with D possibly matching TRBD2 (6 bases). In germline, CDR1 is SNHLY, CDR2 FYNNEI. This CDR3 contains 13 residues. V lost 7 bases and J 5 bases, leaving 12 bases between the germline ends. The CDR3 DNA reads as TGTGCCAGCATGTACGGGACTGACAATGAGCAGTTCTTC. This codes for CASMYGTDNEQFF.

The chain carries TRBV5-4 and TRBJ1-1, with unresolved D. V lost 0 bases and J lost 7, with 10 bases in between. Germline lookup yields CDR1 SGHNT and CDR2 YYREEE (reference sequence). The length of the CDR3 is 13 residues. The CDR3 DNA reads as TGTGCCAGCAGCTTGGCGGGAGGGATTGAAGCTTTCTTT. Translating it yields CASSLAGGIEAFF.